This note documents a single T cell receptor (beta chain) sequence. The data are from a study of blood T cell repertoires in COVID-19. Study-wide background: T cells, B-cell-depleted T cells, or PBMCs supplied cDNA or gDNA.

This table comes from immunoSEQ multiplex PCR, and its TCRdb copy is limited to in-frame clones, with some not included. The profile covers about 260,000 clones, with about 87% appearing a single time and roughly a tenth taken by the ten largest. CDR1 is GTSNPN and CDR2 is SVGIG in the germline V gene (reference sequence). V was shortened by 2 bases and J by 3 bases, with 8 bases between the two germline ends. This CDR3 is built from 12 residues. Enrolled during active infection, Seattle patients were then followed longitudinally. Sequencing input: peripheral blood. The receptor comes from a woman aged 70-85 years with COVID-19, enrolled during active disease. The rearrangement uses TRBV30 and TRBJ2-7; D remains ambiguous. The CDR3, as DNA: TGTGCCTGGAGTTCTCCAGACTACGAGCAGTACTTC. Translating gives CAWSSPDYEQYF.